One TCR beta chain is described in this entry. A much larger clone lies one base from this, so it may be a read error. Using unique molecular identifiers, the investigators prepared the TCRbeta library. TCRdb re-derived calls from the PCR reads in MiXCR, one entry per CDR3 protein. The sample records 250,000 to 350,000 distinct CDR3 sequences, 9.9% being singletons. The sample is drawn from a study of T-cell reconstitution after alpha-beta-depleted transplantation in children. The sequenced sample was PBMCs from the stem cell graft donor, obtained from the stem cell graft. The TCR was taken from a human donor who donated a stem cell graft to a child with SCID.

CDR3 region: CASSLGRALYEHYF. CDR3 coding DNA: TGTGCCAGCAGTTTGGGCAGGGCCCTCTACGAGCATTACTTC. The chain uses TRBV28 and TRBJ2-7; possible D gene TRBD1, 5 bases. This CDR3 has 14 residues. CDR1 and CDR2 from the germline V gene are MDHEN and SYDVKM.